Listed below are T cell receptor beta chains from one sample, sequenced in a study of blood T cell repertoires in COVID-19. TCRdb's table, derived via immunoSEQ multiplex PCR, lists solely in-frame clones and lacks some. The sample consists of 150,000 to 200,000 clones, approximately 92% of them appearing once. The sample taken for sequencing was peripheral blood. These receptor sequences come from a woman in her forties or fifties with acute or convalescent COVID-19. The CDR3 runs from the conserved cysteine through the conserved F or W. D genes are given only for firm matches. Part of the rows lack a size; the others show once, few, many or a class for expanded clones.

J: TRBJ2-1
V: TRBV27
size: NA
D: NA
DNA: TGTGCCAGCAGGGGAACAGGCAGTGAGCAGTTCTTC
CDR3: CASRGTGSEQFF

J: TRBJ1-1
V: TRBV28
size: NA
D: TRBD1
DNA: TGTGCCAGCAGTTTACCCCCGACAGGGGGTTTATGGTCGGGCACTGAAGCTTTCTTT
CDR3: CASSLPPTGGLWSGTEAFF

J: TRBJ1-2
V: TRBV7-2
size: NA
D: NA
DNA: TGTGCCAGCAGCTCTGACTTGGGCTACACCTTC
CDR3: CASSSDLGYTF

J: TRBJ2-7
V: TRBV11-2
size: NA
D: NA
DNA: TGTGCCAGCAGCCCCCCGCGGCGGGTCTCCTCCTACGAGCAGTACTTC
CDR3: CASSPPRRVSSYEQYF

J: TRBJ1-1
V: TRBV6-5
size: NA
D: NA
DNA: TGTGCCAGCAGTTACTCCAGGGGGAACACTGAAGCTTTCTTT
CDR3: CASSYSRGNTEAFF

J: TRBJ1-6
V: TRBV7-3
size: NA
D: TRBD1
DNA: TGTGCCAGCAGCCTCGGGACAGATAATTCACCCCTCCACTTT
CDR3: CASSLGTDNSPLHF

J: TRBJ2-5
V: TRBV7-8
size: once
D: TRBD2
DNA: TGTGCCAGCAGCTTAAACCTAGCGGGAGAAGGGGAGACCCAGTACTTC
CDR3: CASSLNLAGEGETQYF

J: TRBJ1-1
V: TRBV18
size: NA
D: NA
DNA: TGTGCCAGCTCACCGGCAGGGCAACCTGAAGCTTTCTTT
CDR3: CASSPAGQPEAFF

J: TRBJ1-1
V: TRBV7-2
size: NA
D: NA
DNA: TGTGCCAGCAGCTTAGGACAGCTGGCGAACACTGAAGCTTTCTTT
CDR3: CASSLGQLANTEAFF

J: TRBJ2-3
V: TRBV5-8
size: NA
D: TRBD2
DNA: TGTGCCAGCAGCTTGGCCCGGGAGGAGACGCAGTATTTT
CDR3: CASSLAREETQYF